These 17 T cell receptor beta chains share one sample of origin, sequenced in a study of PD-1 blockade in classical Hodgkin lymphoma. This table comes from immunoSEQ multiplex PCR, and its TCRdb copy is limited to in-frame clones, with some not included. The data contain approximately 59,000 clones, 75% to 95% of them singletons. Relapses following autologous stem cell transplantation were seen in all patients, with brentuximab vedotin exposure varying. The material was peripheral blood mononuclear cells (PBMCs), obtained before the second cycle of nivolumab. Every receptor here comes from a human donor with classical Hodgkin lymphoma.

DNA for the CDR3: TGCGCCAGCAGCTTGCAGACAGTAGCAACTAATGAAAAACTGTTTTTT. This translates into CASSLQTVATNEKLFF. The gene calls are TRBV5-1 and TRBJ1-4, with D perhaps matching TRBD1 (5 bases). Germline CDR1 is SGHRS and CDR2 is YFSETQ. The length of the CDR3 is 16 residues. The V gene lost 1 base and the J gene lost 0 bases, with 10 bases spanning the gap. Full variable domain (remainder filled in from reference TRBV5-1 and TRBJ1-4): KAGVTQTPRYLIKTRGQQVTLSCSPISGHRSVSWYQQTPGQGLQFLFEYFSETQRNKGNFPGRFSGRQFSNSRSEMNVSTLELGDSALYLCASSLQTVATNEKLFFGSGTQLSVL.

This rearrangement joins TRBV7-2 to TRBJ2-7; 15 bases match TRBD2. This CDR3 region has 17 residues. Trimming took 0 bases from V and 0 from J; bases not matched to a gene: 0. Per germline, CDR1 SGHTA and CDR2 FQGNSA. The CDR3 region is CASSLAGLAGGSYEQYF. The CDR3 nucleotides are TGTGCCAGCAGCTTAGCGGGACTAGCGGGAGGCTCCTACGAGCAGTACTTC.

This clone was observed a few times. CDR3 protein: CASSPRTVRGYEQYF. CDR3 nucleotide sequence: TGTGCCAGCAGCCCGCGGACGGTCAGGGGATACGAGCAGTACTTC. This rearrangement joins TRBV14 to TRBJ2-7, with TRBD1 as a possible D gene (6 bases). V shed 4 bases and J shed 4 bases, with 17 bases lying between them. CDR1 SGHDN and CDR2 FVKESK come from the germline V gene. The CDR3 extends over 15 amino acids.

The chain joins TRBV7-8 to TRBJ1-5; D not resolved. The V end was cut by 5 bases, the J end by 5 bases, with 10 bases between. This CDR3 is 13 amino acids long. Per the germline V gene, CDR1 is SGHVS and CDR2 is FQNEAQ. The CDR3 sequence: CASSPRLDQPQHF. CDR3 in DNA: TGTGCCAGCAGCCCCAGACTCGATCAGCCCCAGCATTTT.

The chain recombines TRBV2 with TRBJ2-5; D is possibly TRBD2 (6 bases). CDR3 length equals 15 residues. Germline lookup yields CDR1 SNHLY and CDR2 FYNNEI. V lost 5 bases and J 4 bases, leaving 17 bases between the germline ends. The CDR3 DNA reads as TGTGCCAGCAGTCTCTCCGGGGGAGCCGGAGAGACCCAGTACTTC. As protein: CASSLSGGAGETQYF.

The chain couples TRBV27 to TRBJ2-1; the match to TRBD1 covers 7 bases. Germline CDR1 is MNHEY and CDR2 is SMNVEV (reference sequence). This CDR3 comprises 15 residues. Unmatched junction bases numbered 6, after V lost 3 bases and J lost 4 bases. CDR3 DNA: TGTGCCAGCAGTTTGGAAGGGGACAGTTACAATGAGCAGTTCTTC. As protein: CASSLEGDSYNEQFF.

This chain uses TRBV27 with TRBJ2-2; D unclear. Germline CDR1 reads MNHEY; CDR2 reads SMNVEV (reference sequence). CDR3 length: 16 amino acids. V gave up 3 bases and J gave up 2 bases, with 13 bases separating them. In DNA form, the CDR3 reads TGTGCCAGCAGTTTGGTGGTGAGGAAAAACACCGGGGAGCTGTTTTTT. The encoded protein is CASSLVVRKNTGELFF.

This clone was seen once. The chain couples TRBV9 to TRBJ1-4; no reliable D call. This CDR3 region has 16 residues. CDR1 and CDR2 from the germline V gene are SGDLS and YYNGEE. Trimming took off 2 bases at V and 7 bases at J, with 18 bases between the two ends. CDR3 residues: CASSVPTDDEGEKLFF. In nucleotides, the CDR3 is TGTGCCAGCAGCGTTCCCACGGACGATGAAGGTGAAAAACTGTTTTTT.

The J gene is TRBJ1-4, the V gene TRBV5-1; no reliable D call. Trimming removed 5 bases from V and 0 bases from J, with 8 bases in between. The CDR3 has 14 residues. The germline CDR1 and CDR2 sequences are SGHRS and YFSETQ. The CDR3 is CASSDLTTNEKLFF. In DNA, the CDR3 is TGCGCCAGCAGTGATCTGACAACTAATGAAAAACTGTTTTTT.

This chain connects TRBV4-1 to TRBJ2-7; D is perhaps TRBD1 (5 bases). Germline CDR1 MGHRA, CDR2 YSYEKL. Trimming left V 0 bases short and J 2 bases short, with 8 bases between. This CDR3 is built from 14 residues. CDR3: CASSQDQGTYEQYF. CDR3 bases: TGCGCCAGCAGCCAAGATCAGGGTACCTACGAGCAGTACTTC.

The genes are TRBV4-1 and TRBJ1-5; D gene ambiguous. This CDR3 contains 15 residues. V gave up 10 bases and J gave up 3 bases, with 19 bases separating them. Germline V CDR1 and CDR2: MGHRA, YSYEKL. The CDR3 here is CATDWTTGSNQPQHF. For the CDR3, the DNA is TGCGCCACCGACTGGACTACGGGTTCCAATCAGCCCCAGCATTTT.

The CDR3 protein is CASSQRWVGGETQYF. DNA for the CDR3: TGTGCCAGTAGCCAACGTTGGGTGGGGGGAGAGACCCAGTACTTC. The chain has TRBV19 and TRBJ2-5; the D gene is possibly TRBD2 (6 bases). V was pared by 6 bases and J by 4 bases, with 18 bases between. CDR3 length: 15 amino acids. The V gene's germline CDR1 is LNHDA and CDR2 SQIVND (reference sequence).

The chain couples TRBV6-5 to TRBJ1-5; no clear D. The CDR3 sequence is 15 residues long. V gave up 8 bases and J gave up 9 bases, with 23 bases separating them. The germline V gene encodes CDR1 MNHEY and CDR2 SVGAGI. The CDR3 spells CASYITADPLGPQHF. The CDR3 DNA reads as TGTGCCAGCTACATCACGGCAGACCCTTTGGGGCCCCAGCATTTT.

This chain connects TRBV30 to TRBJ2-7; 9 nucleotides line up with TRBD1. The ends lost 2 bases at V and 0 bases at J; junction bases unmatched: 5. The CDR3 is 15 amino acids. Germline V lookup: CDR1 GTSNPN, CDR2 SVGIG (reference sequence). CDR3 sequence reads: CAWSSGTGISYEQYF. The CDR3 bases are TGTGCCTGGAGTTCCGGGACAGGGATCTCCTACGAGCAGTACTTC. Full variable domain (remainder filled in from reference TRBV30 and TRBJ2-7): SQTIHQWPATLVQPVGSPLSLECTVEGTSNPNLYWYRQAAGRGLQLLFYSVGIGQISSEVPQNLSASRPQDRQFILSSKKLLLSDSGFYLCAWSSGTGISYEQYFGPGTRLTVT.

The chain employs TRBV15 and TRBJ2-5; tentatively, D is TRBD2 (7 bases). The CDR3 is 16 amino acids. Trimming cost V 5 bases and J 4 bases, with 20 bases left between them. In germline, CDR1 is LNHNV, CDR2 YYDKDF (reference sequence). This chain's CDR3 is CATSPHGMGGRETQYF. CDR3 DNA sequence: TGTGCCACCAGCCCCCATGGGATGGGGGGGCGAGAGACCCAGTACTTC.

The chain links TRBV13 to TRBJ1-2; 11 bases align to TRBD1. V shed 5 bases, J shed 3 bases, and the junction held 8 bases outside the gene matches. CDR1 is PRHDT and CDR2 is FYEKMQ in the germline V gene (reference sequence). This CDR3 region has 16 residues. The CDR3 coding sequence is TGTGCCAGCAGCACCGAGGGACAGGGGGGGGACTATGGCTACACCTTC. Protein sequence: CASSTEGQGGDYGYTF.

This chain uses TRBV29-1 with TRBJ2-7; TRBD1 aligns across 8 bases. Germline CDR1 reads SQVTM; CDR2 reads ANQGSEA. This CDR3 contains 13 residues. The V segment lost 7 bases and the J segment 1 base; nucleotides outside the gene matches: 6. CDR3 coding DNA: TGCAGCGGTGGACAGGGAAGGTCCTACGAGCAGTACTTC. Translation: CSGGQGRSYEQYF.